Described below is a single T cell receptor beta chain sequence and its context. This clone was counted a single time. Its antigen is not yet known. Base quality data are lacking; no much larger clone is found one base away. The cohort consisted of fewer than 700 healthy bone marrow donors. At the time of sampling, every cohort member was nominally healthy, though immune exposures that went unrecorded were likely present. The donor was CMV seropositive and was included in the group of approximately 300 seropositive cohort members. A peripheral blood sample was provided by each donor, and peripheral blood mononuclear cells were used for TCR beta sequencing. Genomic DNA was extracted from the blood cell samples with the Qiagen DNeasy Blood Extraction Kit. CDR3 length: 15 amino acids, cysteine to phenylalanine. Of all the DNA, just the CDR3 is kept, 45 bases in frame from base 1. CDR1 and CDR2 are drawn from the germline V gene (reference sequence): SEHNR, FQNEAQ. Trimming takes 1 base off V and 1 base off J; junction bases not matched to a gene: 3.

This entry is derived from a study of cytomegalovirus exposure and HLA in healthy donors (dated by TCRdb to 2015 to 2018). Background for the entire study: An earlier analysis of 587 of the donors reported approximately 280 Gb of sequence data and approximately 120 million unique TCR beta sequences obtained from about 180 million T cells. Around 330 gigabases of sequencing data and around 85 million unique TCR sequences made up an early release that covered 500 to 650 HLA-typed donors. Among the roughly 370 genotyped donors, 75% to 90% belonged to the genetic ancestry cluster associated with self-reported Caucasian donors. The study aimed to test whether signatures of past pathogen exposure could be identified by cataloging public T cell receptors. The study used immunosequencing to profile the T cell repertoires of hundreds of subjects and linked those repertoires to cytomegalovirus serostatus. Besides the first cohort of around 670 subjects, a separate validation cohort made up of 95 to 150 different subjects was used. The study combined high-throughput TCR immunosequencing, statistical association of individual TCRs with disease status, and machine learning to predict cytomegalovirus infection status. A later analysis re-examined previously published TCR beta repertoires from hundreds of donors and added high-resolution HLA genotyping to investigate patterns of TCR occurrence. Rather than using new phenotypic data, the later analysis identified candidate immune exposures from TCR beta sequences and from how often those sequences occurred across donors. To decide whether each TCR beta V gene segment behaved as functional or pseudogenic, an earlier analysis of some 570 of the donors relied on high-throughput TCR beta sequencing. Donor age, sex, ethnicity and CMV serostatus were compiled alongside the repertoire data. In a later genetic analysis, genome-wide SNP genotypes for about three fifths of the roughly 670 donors were used, and that subset was treated as a discovery cohort. All discovery cohort repertoires had been generated using a single sequencing platform. Both class I and class II loci were covered by HLA typing, at four-digit resolution. The number of donors typed differed by locus, with about 629-640 for A, B, C, DRB1 and DQB1, roughly 520 for DQA1, 600 to 610 for DPA1, and about 450 for DPB1. A few DR-DQ haplotypes were treated as single units for association and clustering because of strong linkage in the cohort. Among some 410 genotyped donors of the cohort, an average of approximately 240,000 unique TCR beta nucleotide sequences were sequenced per donor, roughly 18% of them non-productive.

Paper-wide results and their limitations: Because some donors lacked HLA typing at each locus, the association tests relied only on the typed subset. Broadly in line with IMGT annotations, most TCR beta V segments showed up in productive rearrangements about 87% or about 30% of the time in an earlier analysis of several hundred of the donors. Sequencing depth was assumed to be roughly uniform across donors in the presence/absence analyses, though that assumption may not hold. A later analysis associated about 16,000 TCR beta sequences with specific HLA alleles at a false discovery rate of 0.05. According to a later analysis, most CMV-associated TCR beta chains appeared to be HLA-restricted, and the HLA associations seemed to be driven largely by CMV exposure. A further reported finding was that TCR beta sequences accurately predicted the HLA-A and HLA-B alleles for most subjects in the first cohort. The sequencing pipeline was judged likely to have produced a cluster of highly shared sequence variants as a technical artifact. Correlated functional status among segregating V segments might be attributable to linkage disequilibrium, but an unknown experimental factor could not be ruled out. When HLA alleles, especially DR and DQ, strongly co-occurred, TCR associations were difficult to assign to individual alleles. Only TCR beta chains were sequenced in this cohort, and the absence of alpha or paired-chain data limited detectable features. In vitro tests confirmed that a few of the cytomegalovirus-associated TCR beta chains recognize cytomegalovirus antigens. In a later analysis, TCR association rates were found to vary across HLA loci, with the most associated TCRs seen for DRB1 alleles and the fewest for HLA-C alleles. Across donors, most TCR sequences were observed very rarely, whereas some public TCRs were present in many individuals. The classifier was reported to diagnose cytomegalovirus status with high specificity and sensitivity in both the original and validation cohorts. Some 15 rarely observed V segments, including chromosome 9 orphons, were excluded from the earlier analysis of some 590 of the donors because counts were too low. In a later genetic analysis, a missense DCLRE1C variant was associated with V-gene and J-gene trimming of TCR beta chains, and the association was replicated in an independent cohort. A later analysis reported that several top co-occurrence clusters appeared linked to parvovirus B19, influenza, CMV and Epstein-Barr virus. According to a later genetic analysis, donors in an Asian-associated ancestry cluster had fewer N-insertions in productive TCRs than the roughly 700-donor mean. A later analysis found that HLA-associated TCR beta chains were more clonally expanded and had lower generation probabilities than equally common non-associated chains. The authors suggested that the approach could potentially be generalized to other disease states and immunological phenotypes. Some IMGT-functional V segments, including TRBV6-2 and TRBV6-3, could not be distinguished by the 87-base-pair reads and were therefore excluded. A total of about 150 TCR beta chains were listed by the study as associated with cytomegalovirus. Immune exposure information for the cohort was limited to CMV serostatus.

Libraries were made using the immunoSEQ multiplex PCR assay. For the multiplex PCR, a mixture combining 60 forward primers for TCR Vbeta segments and 13 reverse primers for TCR Jbeta segments was used. The CDR3 region of rearranged TCR beta genes was amplified from genomic DNA with a multiplex PCR assay. The Illumina HiSeq System was used to sequence the amplified TCR beta libraries as 87-base-pair reads. Per the source publication's procedure: A later analysis counted some 80 million unique TCR beta chains across the 670 or so repertoires, and roughly 10 million of these chains were shared by at least two donors. To remove PCR and sequencing errors, raw reads were error-corrected and collapsed into unique sequences using a nearest-neighbor algorithm that merged closely related sequences. Alignment of CDR3 sequences to IMGT reference sequences was used to assign V, D and J gene segments. For a sequence to be retained, a match of at least six nucleotides was required to both a V gene segment and a J gene segment. Rearrangements were classified as productive when the CDR3 lacked stop codons and remained in frame with V and J, and all other rearrangements were classified as non-productive. CDR3 was defined according to IMGT convention as the region running from the second conserved V-encoded cysteine to the conserved J-encoded phenylalanine. In an earlier analysis of around 640 of the donors, sequences lacking an unambiguous match to a single V gene segment were excluded. An earlier analysis of a few hundred of the donors called V segments functional above 56.7% productive rearrangements and segregating when the between-donor standard deviation exceeded 5%. A statistical classification framework was built to diagnose cytomegalovirus status from the catalog of TCR beta chain sequences. V and J gene assignment, in a later analysis, came from comparing TCR nucleotide sequences with IMGT/GENE-DB human TR gene sequences. A later analysis assigned CDR3 sequences and most-parsimonious VDJ recombination scenarios with the TCRdist pipeline. In a later analysis, each TCR beta chain was defined by its CDR3 amino acid sequence together with its V-gene family, and reads without a unique V-gene family were excluded. As a way to deal with suspected cross-contamination and a sequencing artifact, a later analysis dropped 500 to 700 nucleotide sequences that were highly shared and had low generation probability. In a later analysis, a clonal expansion index was calculated for each public chain from normalized within-repertoire ranks of inferred template counts. In a later analysis, generation probabilities were computed using a VDJ recombination model fitted to out-of-frame rearrangements, and the results were checked against IGoR. A later analysis scored TCR-TCR, TCR-HLA and TCR-CMV co-occurrence with hypergeometric tests, applying a repertoire-size bias correction to TCR pairs. In a later analysis, false discovery rates were estimated by permuting HLA or CMV assignments 20 times. In a later analysis, co-occurring TCRs were grouped with DBSCAN, and TCRdist sequence similarity was added when clustering was performed within HLA-allele-positive subsets. Repertoires with fewer than 30,000 or more than 120,000 public chains were left out of co-occurrence clustering, as were four to six repertoires with anomalous nucleotide sharing. TCRdb's version of the immuneACCESS table is confined to in-frame rearrangements and falls short of the full clone set. An unresolved V gene accounts for under half of the shortfall where checked; the remainder is of unknown origin. Clone size and the V and J calls come from that table; the DNA yielded D and trimming. The sample table holds over 70,000 clones, of which around four fifths were seen once. The ten largest clonotypes hold about 2.7% of the sample.

The origin of this receptor is a male donor in good health and CMV-seropositive. The chain is assembled from TRBV7-9 and TRBJ2-5; the central 7 bases match TRBD2. The source material was PBMCs. At the DNA level, the sequence is TGTGCCAGCAGCTTAGAGCGGGGCGTCCAAGAGACCCAGTACTTC. Protein translation: CASSLERGVQETQYF.